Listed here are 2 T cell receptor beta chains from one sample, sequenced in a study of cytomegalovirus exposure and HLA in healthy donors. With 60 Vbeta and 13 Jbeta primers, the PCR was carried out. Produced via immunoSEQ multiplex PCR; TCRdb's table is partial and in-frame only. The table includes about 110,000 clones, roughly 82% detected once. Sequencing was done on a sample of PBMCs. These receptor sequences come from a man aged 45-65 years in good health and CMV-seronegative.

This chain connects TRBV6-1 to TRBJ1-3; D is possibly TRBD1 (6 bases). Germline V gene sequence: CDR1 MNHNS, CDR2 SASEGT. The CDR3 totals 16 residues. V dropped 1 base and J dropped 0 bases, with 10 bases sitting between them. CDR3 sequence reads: CASSEGTVNSGNTIYF. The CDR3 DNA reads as TGTGCCAGCAGTGAAGGGACAGTCAACTCTGGAAACACCATATATTTT.

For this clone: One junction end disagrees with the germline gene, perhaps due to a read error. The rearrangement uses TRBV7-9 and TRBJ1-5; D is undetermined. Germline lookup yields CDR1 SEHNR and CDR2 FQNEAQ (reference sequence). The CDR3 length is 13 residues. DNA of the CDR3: TGTTCCAGCAGCAGAGGCTTGGGTCAGCCCCAGCATTTT. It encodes CSSSRGLGQPQHF.